Sequencing of this TCR beta chain was carried out in a study of post-analysis software for immune sequencing data. This CDR3 contains 14 residues. Between the trimmed V and J ends, which lost 0 bases and 5 bases, there was a span of 10 bases. Germline V lookup: CDR1 MNHEY, CDR2 SVGEGT. As concerns this clonotype: The antigen is undetermined.

cDNA libraries of TCR beta carried unique molecular identifiers. From approximately 0.95 to 9.8 million T cells, roughly 0.5 million cDNA molecules were obtained. From the PCR reads, TCRdb called clonotypes with MiXCR, one entry per CDR3 protein. The sample lists fewer than 850,000 distinct CDR3 sequences, just over 45% occurring once. Study results and caveats: Comparison with controls showed significantly lower normalized Chao1 diversity in multiple sclerosis patients. Higher frequency in patients than in controls was seen for roughly five TRBV segments, with TRBV5-6, TRBV5-1 and TRBV20-1 among them.

The chain links TRBV6-2 or TRBV6-3 to TRBJ1-2, with a possible D match to TRBD1 (5 bases). Sequenced input: blood. This TCR was sampled from a girl between 10 and 17 years old with multiple sclerosis. Written as DNA, the CDR3 is TGTGCCAGCAGTTACTCGAGACAGACTTATGGCTACACCTTC. It translates to CASSYSRQTYGYTF.